These 32 T cell receptor beta chains originate from one sample sequenced in a study of T cell repertoires in cytomegalovirus infection. TCRdb fed the reads into MiXCR, producing one record per CDR3 protein. The sample carries hundreds of thousands of distinct CDR3 sequences, 33% recorded once. These receptors lack a known antigen. Source: cultured PBMCs, taken from culture after CMV antigen stimulation. These receptors all come from a human donor in good health (CMV status not recorded). Some clones in this sample may be carry-over from other donors' samples.

This clonotype was seen more than once but under ten times. The chain links TRBV25-1 to TRBJ1-2; TRBD1 matches 9 bases. Germline CDR1 MGHDK, CDR2 SYGVNS. V shed 3 bases, J shed 6 bases, and the junction held 8 bases outside the gene matches. The CDR3 is made up of 15 amino acids. The CDR3 here is CASSETDRGGDGYTF. The DNA of the CDR3 is TGTGCCAGCAGTGAGACGGACAGGGGAGGAGATGGCTACACCTTC.

This clonotype was seen a few times. CDR3 in amino acids: CASSWEGATNEKLFF. The DNA for the CDR3 is TGTGCCAGCAGCTGGGAGGGTGCAACTAATGAAAAACTGTTTTTT. This chain connects TRBV7-9 to TRBJ1-4; no definite D call. This CDR3 has 15 residues. Trimming took 4 bases from V and 0 from J, leaving 9 bases between them. The V gene's germline CDR1 is SEHNR and CDR2 FQNEAQ (reference sequence).

The chain employs TRBV27 and TRBJ2-7; a possible D gene is TRBD1 (5 bases). V was clipped by 6 bases and J by 0 bases, with 9 bases between them. The CDR3 runs 13 residues. The V gene's germline CDR1 is MNHEY and CDR2 SMNVEV (reference sequence). CDR3 residues: CASRMTASYEQYV. The CDR3 DNA sequence: TGTGCCAGCAGGATGACAGCCTCCTACGAGCAGTACGTC.

The chain recombines TRBV6-1 with TRBJ2-2; a weak D match, TRBD2 (6 bases). The ends were cut back, 4 bases at V and 2 bases at J, with 17 bases in the middle. CDR1 and CDR2 from the germline V gene are MNHNS and SASEGT. This CDR3 spans 17 amino acids. The CDR3 DNA sequence: TGTGCCAGCAGTGTGCCTTCGAGGGAGGCTAACACCGGGGAGCTGTTTTTT. It codes for CASSVPSREANTGELFF.

The rearrangement uses TRBV29-1 and TRBJ1-2; D unresolved. Germline CDR1 is SQVTM and CDR2 is ANQGSEA. Trimming removed 1 base at V and 7 bases at J, with 13 bases between. This CDR3 spans 13 amino acids. The CDR3 bases are TGCAGCGTTGAAGGTGGGGAAGTGGGTGGCTACACCTTC. Amino acid sequence: CSVEGGEVGGYTF.

The sample holds a few counts of this clonotype. This chain connects TRBV24-1 to TRBJ2-3, with a weak D call TRBD1 (5 bases). Deletions cut 7 bases from V and 2 bases from J, with 9 bases between. Germline V CDR1 and CDR2: KGHDR, SFDVKD. The CDR3 consists of 13 residues. CDR3 sequence reads: CATSHRLTDTQYF. CDR3 nucleotide sequence: TGTGCCACCAGCCACAGGCTCACAGATACGCAGTATTTT.

This clonotype was seen a few times. The rearrangement joins TRBV12-3 or TRBV12-4 to TRBJ1-1; 10 positions match TRBD1. After removal of 3 bases from V and 4 bases from J, the junction contained 5 bases not matched to a gene. The CDR3 is 15 amino acids. Here the CDR3 DNA reads TGTGCCAGCAGTTTGAGACAGGGGGCTGGCACTGAAGCTTTCTTT. Translated: CASSLRQGAGTEAFF.

There are a few counts of this clonotype. The V gene is TRBV7-6, the J gene TRBJ2-3; D may be TRBD1 (6 bases). Germline-derived CDR1 and CDR2 are SGHVS and FNYEAQ. The CDR3 has 13 amino acids. V was cut by 3 bases and J by 2 bases, with 6 bases left in between. In DNA form, the CDR3 reads TGTGCCAGCAGCTTGGGACACACAGATACGCAGTATTTT. Residues: CASSLGHTDTQYF.

This clonotype appeared a single time. The J gene is TRBJ2-7, the V gene TRBV5-1; D could derive from TRBD1 or TRBD2 (5 bases each). Trimming shortened V by 4 bases and J by 7 bases, and 15 bases separated the two germline ends. CDR3 size: 13 residues. Germline V gives CDR1 SGHRS, CDR2 YFSETQ. CDR3 sequence (DNA): TGCGCCAGCAGCCAGGGACCCGCCGGGGAGCAGTACGTC. Its translation: CASSQGPAGEQYV.

V gene TRBV11-1 combines with J gene TRBJ2-7, with D perhaps assigned TRBD1 or TRBD2 (5 bases each). Per germline, CDR1 SGHAT and CDR2 FQDESV (reference sequence). The CDR3 has 17 amino acids. V lost 3 bases, J lost 1 base, and 19 bases lay in between. DNA of the CDR3: TGTGCCAGCAGCTTTAGTACCCCCGGGACCGTGTCCTACGAGCAGTACTTC. Protein: CASSFSTPGTVSYEQYF.

This clonotype has a handful of counts. The rearrangement uses TRBV12-3 or TRBV12-4 and TRBJ2-7; D gene ambiguous. V shed 5 bases and J shed 0 bases, with 11 bases lying between them. The CDR3 runs 14 residues. This CDR3 is CASSHRRASYEQYF. The CDR3 coding sequence is TGTGCCAGCAGTCACCGAAGAGCCTCCTACGAGCAGTACTTC.

This clonotype has just a few counts. The rearrangement uses TRBV24-1 and TRBJ2-3; 8 bases agree with TRBD2. CDR3 length: 14 amino acids. The V and J ends lost 8 bases and 1 base, in that order; junction bases with no gene match: 4. Germline CDR1 and CDR2: KGHDR and SFDVKD. The CDR3 is CATKAGVGTDTQYF. The CDR3 DNA reads TGTGCCACCAAAGCGGGAGTGGGCACAGATACGCAGTATTTT.

This clonotype was counted ten times or more. The chain has TRBV7-8 and TRBJ2-5, with D hard to call. V dropped 2 bases and J dropped 2 bases, with 6 bases sitting between them. The CDR3 covers 13 residues. From germline, CDR1 is SGHVS and CDR2 FQNEAQ. The CDR3 is CASSLRNQETQYF. The CDR3 region has the DNA TGTGCCAGCAGCTTAAGGAATCAAGAGACCCAGTACTTC. The variable domain in full, completed from reference TRBV7-8 and TRBJ2-5, reads GAGVSQSPRYKVAKRGQDVALRCDPISGHVSLFWYQQALGQGPEFLTYFQNEAQLDKSGLPSDRFFAERPEGSVSTLKIQRTQQEDSAVYLCASSLRNQETQYFGPGTRLLVL.

This clonotype occurred a few times. V is TRBV20-1 and J is TRBJ2-6; TRBD2 aligns across 8 bases. V shed 5 bases and J 2 bases; nucleotides not matched to a gene: 2. This CDR3 has 14 amino acids. Germline V lookup: CDR1 DFQATT, CDR2 SNEGSKA (reference sequence). The CDR3 region has the DNA TGCAGTGCTGAAGCGGGAGCTGGGGCCAACGTCCTGACTTTC. Its translation is CSAEAGAGANVLTF.

This clonotype has just one count. This rearrangement joins TRBV4-1 to TRBJ2-2; D gene ambiguous. The length of the CDR3 is 16 residues. Germline V lookup: CDR1 MGHRA, CDR2 YSYEKL. The V end lost 0 bases, the J end lost 6 bases, and 14 bases lay between the germline ends. The CDR3 bases are TGCGCCAGCAGCCAAGATGAGTTCAAGCCCCCCGGGGAGCTGTTTTTT. Residues: CASSQDEFKPPGELFF.

The chain's CDR3 is CSARVPGIGALHF. The CDR3 bases are TGCAGTGCTAGAGTCCCGGGGATAGGGGCCCTCCACTTT. This chain connects TRBV20-1 to TRBJ1-6; tentative D call: TRBD1 (5 bases). CDR3 length: 13 amino acids. Looked up from germline, CDR1 is DFQATT and CDR2 is SNEGSKA (reference sequence). Trimming cost V 1 base and J 14 bases, with 15 bases left between them.

This chain links TRBV27 with TRBJ2-5; unclear D gene. Trimming took off 4 bases at V and 0 bases at J, with 6 bases between the two ends. Germline assignment: CDR1 MNHEY and CDR2 SMNVEV (reference sequence). CDR3 length: 13 residues. This chain's CDR3 is CASSSLDQETQYF. Written as DNA, the CDR3 is TGTGCCAGCAGTTCGCTAGACCAAGAGACCCAGTACTTC.

The chain carries TRBV7-6 and TRBJ1-3; 7 nucleotides agree with TRBD1. The CDR3 length is 14 residues. The J segment lost 5 bases and the V segment lost 10 bases, leaving 11 bases of the junction unmatched. Germline V lookup: CDR1 SGHVS, CDR2 FNYEAQ. CDR3 sequence reads: CATTRDSARNTIYF. The CDR3, as DNA: TGTGCCACAACCCGGGACAGTGCCAGAAACACCATATATTTT.

The chain joins TRBV6-2 or TRBV6-3 to TRBJ2-1, with 8 bases that match TRBD1. CDR1 is MNHEY, CDR2 SVGEGT, per germline. V was clipped by 1 base and J by 5 bases; unmatched bases: 1. The CDR3 spans 14 residues. CDR3 amino acids: CASSYYRGDNEQFF. The CDR3 DNA is TGTGCCAGCAGTTACTACAGGGGGGACAATGAGCAGTTCTTC.

The table lists this clonotype with many counts. The CDR3 region has the DNA TGTGCCAGCAGCTGGAGTGGGAGGGCTCAGAGAAATTCACCCCTCCACTTT. Translated: CASSWSGRAQRNSPLHF. This chain uses TRBV7-2 with TRBJ1-6; D uncertain. CDR1 and CDR2 (germline): SGHTA, FQGNSA. Trimming took 4 bases from V and 7 from J, leaving 20 bases between them. The CDR3 totals 17 residues.

This clonotype was counted only a few times. This rearrangement joins TRBV6-6 to TRBJ2-5; TRBD1 aligns across 7 bases. Unmatched junction bases numbered 4, after V lost 5 bases and J lost 1 base. The CDR3 extends over 14 amino acids. Germline V gene data show CDR1 as MNHNY and CDR2 as SVGAGI (reference sequence). In nucleotides, the CDR3 is TGTGCCAGCAGTAAAGGGACAGCCCAAGAGACCCAGTACTTC. The encoded protein is CASSKGTAQETQYF.

This clonotype was observed many times. The chain links TRBV7-2 to TRBJ2-4; tentatively, D is TRBD2 (6 bases). The germline V gene has CDR1 SGHTA and CDR2 FQGNSA. V was pared by 7 bases and J by 8 bases, with 12 bases between. The CDR3 is 12 amino acids. The CDR3 reads CASTEAGDIQYF. The CDR3 bases are TGTGCCAGCACTGAAGCGGGCGACATTCAGTACTTC. The full variable domain, in which reference TRBV7-2 and TRBJ2-4 provide the parts outside the CDR3, is GAGVSQSPSNKVTEKGKDVELRCDPISGHTALYWYRQSLGQGLEFLIYFQGNSAPDKSGLPSDRFSAERTGGSVSTLTIQRTQQEDSAVYLCASTEAGDIQYFGAGTRLSVL.

This clonotype was recorded many times. V gene TRBV7-2 combines with J gene TRBJ2-1, with 11 positions matching TRBD2. Germline V gives CDR1 SGHTA, CDR2 FQGNSA. The CDR3 is made up of 17 amino acids. The V and J ends lost 6 bases and 2 bases, in that order; junction bases with no gene match: 9. The chain's CDR3 is CASRGGLAGGPYNEQFF. CDR3 bases: TGTGCCAGCAGGGGGGGTCTAGCGGGAGGACCCTACAATGAGCAGTTCTTC.

This clonotype was observed at least ten times. The V and J genes are TRBV7-8 and TRBJ2-2; TRBD2 might be the D (5 bases). V lost 5 bases to trimming and J lost 3 bases, with 13 bases between them. The CDR3 has 15 amino acids. Germline-derived CDR1 and CDR2 are SGHVS and FQNEAQ. The CDR3 DNA follows: TGTGCCAGCAGCCCAGGCGGCGGGTACACCGGGGAGCTGTTTTTT. Translating gives CASSPGGGYTGELFF.

This chain links TRBV4-3 with TRBJ2-1, with 7 bases that match TRBD2. From germline, CDR1 is LGHNA and CDR2 YSLEER. After removal of 2 bases from V and 6 bases from J, the junction contained 7 bases not matched to a gene. The CDR3 has 15 residues. CDR3 in DNA: TGCGCCAGCAGCCAATACCGGACTAGTAGCAATGAGCAGTTCTTC. Its translation: CASSQYRTSSNEQFF.

This clonotype was seen only a few times. CDR3 loop: CASSREINNEQFF. CDR3 nucleotide sequence: TGTGCCAGCAGCCGGGAGATAAACAATGAGCAGTTCTTC. The rearrangement joins TRBV6-2 or TRBV6-3 to TRBJ2-1, with a possible D match to TRBD2 (6 bases). Germline V gene lookup returns CDR1 MNHEY and CDR2 SVGEGT. Trimming removed 6 bases from V and 5 bases from J, with 11 bases in between. CDR3 size: 13 residues.

This clonotype was seen more than once but under ten times. This chain uses TRBV7-9 with TRBJ1-2; unclear D gene. Trimming removed 3 bases at V and 2 bases at J, with 7 bases between. CDR1 SEHNR and CDR2 FQNEAQ come from the germline V gene (reference sequence). This CDR3 comprises 13 residues. The CDR3 sequence: CASSFGYNYGYTF. In nucleotides, the CDR3 is TGTGCCAGCAGCTTCGGATACAACTATGGCTACACCTTC.

This clonotype was seen a handful of times. The rearrangement links TRBV4-1 to TRBJ2-2, with D perhaps matching TRBD1 (5 bases). CDR3 length equals 15 residues. CDR1 and CDR2 from the germline V gene are MGHRA and YSYEKL. V lost 0 bases and J 5 bases, leaving 10 bases between the germline ends. CDR3 nucleotide sequence: TGCGCCAGCAGCCAAGACCCAGGGCTTACCGGGGAGCTGTTTTTT. Its protein is CASSQDPGLTGELFF.

The V and J genes are TRBV6-2 or TRBV6-3 and TRBJ2-4; 9 nucleotides line up with TRBD1. CDR3 length equals 15 residues. Per germline, CDR1 MNHEY and CDR2 SVGEGT. The V and J ends lost 6 bases and 5 bases, in that order; junction bases with no gene match: 8. The CDR3 coding sequence is TGTGCCAGCAGACGAACAGGGGGCGCAGAAAACATTCAGTACTTC. This encodes CASRRTGGAENIQYF.

Turning to this clonotype: An end of the junction does not agree with germline; a read error may underlie this. J is TRBJ1-5 and V is TRBV9; D remains ambiguous. The CDR3 contains 15 residues. CDR1 is SGDLS and CDR2 is YYNGEE in the germline V gene. The DNA for the CDR3 is TGTGCCAGCAGCGTGGCAGCTGAGCTTAATCAGCCTCAGCATTTT. It is translated as CASSVAAELNQPQHF. Complete variable domain (other parts from reference TRBV9 and TRBJ1-5): DSGVTQTPKHLITATGQRVTLRCSPRSGDLSVYWYQQSLDQGLQFLIQYYNGEERAKGNILERFSAQQFPDLHSELNLSSLELGDSALYFCASSVAAELNQPQHFGDGTRLSIL.

This sequence joins TRBV4-1 and TRBJ2-7; D perhaps matches TRBD2 (6 bases). Trimming left V 4 bases short and J 3 bases short, with 13 bases between. The CDR3 runs to 14 residues. Germline-derived CDR1 and CDR2 are MGHRA and YSYEKL. CDR3 region: CASSPASANYEQYF. The CDR3 region has the DNA TGCGCCAGCAGCCCGGCTAGCGCTAACTACGAGCAGTACTTC.

The chain is built from TRBV6-2 or TRBV6-3 and TRBJ2-7; tentatively, D is TRBD1 or TRBD2 (5 bases each). Trimming stripped 5 bases from V and 4 bases from J, with 12 bases between. The length of the CDR3 is 13 residues. Germline V gene data show CDR1 as MNHEY and CDR2 as SVGEGT. The CDR3 coding sequence is TGTGCCAGCAGTACCGGGACGGAGTACGAGCAGTACGTC. As protein: CASSTGTEYEQYV.